The 29 T cell receptor beta chains reported below all come from one sample, sequenced in a study of response to subunit inactivated influenza vaccine listed by TCRdb under 2018. Library preparation employed RT-PCR. The reads were generated on an Illumina HiSeq 2500. TCRdb reworked the public reads: Q25 trimming with fastp, MiXCR clone assembly, productive beta chains retained. CDR3 protein sequences are deduplicated, and each keeps its most common genes and DNA. A total of about 520,000 distinct CDR3 sequences appear in this sample, around 7.7% of them only once. The leading ten clones occupy around 12% of the sample. This specimen was PBMCs from blood, taken roughly 24 months after vaccination. The receptors stem from a man between 50 and 75 years old who received an inactivated influenza vaccine. Donor details come from another sample of the same person, matched by shared clones.

This clonotype was seen a handful of times. V and J are TRBV11-2 and TRBJ2-5; D uncertain. CDR1 is SGHAT and CDR2 is FQNNGV in the germline V gene. CDR3 size: 14 residues. Between the trimmed V and J ends, which lost 2 bases and 5 bases, there was a span of 12 bases. The CDR3 is CASSLYVTAETQYF. The CDR3, as DNA: TGTGCCAGCAGCTTATACGTCACAGCCGAGACCCAGTACTTC. The whole variable domain, filled in from reference TRBV11-2 and TRBJ2-5, reads EAGVAQSPRYKIIEKRQSVAFWCNPISGHATLYWYQQILGQGPKLLIQFQNNGVVDDSQLPKDRFSAERLKGVDSTLKIQPAKLEDSAVYLCASSLYVTAETQYFGPGTRLLVL.

On this clonotype: Given a much more abundant clone one base away, this may be a read error. The CDR3 loop reads CASSDLSYEQYF. Written as DNA, the CDR3 is TGTGCCAGCAGTGATCTGAGCTACGAGCAGTACTTC. The chain recombines TRBV2 with TRBJ2-7; D is uncertain. Germline values: CDR1 SNHLY, CDR2 FYNNEI. V gave up 3 bases and J gave up 3 bases, with 6 bases separating them. The CDR3 consists of 12 residues.

This clonotype was seen at least ten times. The genes are TRBV7-2 and TRBJ2-7, with TRBD2 as a possible D gene (6 bases). Between the trimmed V and J ends, which lost 0 bases and 3 bases, there was a span of 9 bases. This CDR3 has 14 residues. Per germline, CDR1 SGHTA and CDR2 FQGNSA. CDR3 DNA sequence: TGTGCCAGCAGCTTAGCTGCGGGAAACTACGAGCAGTACTTC. It specifies CASSLAAGNYEQYF.

This rearrangement joins TRBV29-1 to TRBJ2-7; 10 bases map to TRBD1. CDR3 length: 18 amino acids. Germline V lookup: CDR1 SQVTM, CDR2 ANQGSEA. V shed 0 bases, J shed 2 bases, and the junction held 13 bases outside the gene matches. The CDR3, as DNA: TGCAGCGTTGAAGATCGATCTCTTCGGGACAGGGGAACCTACGAGCAGTACTTC. Amino acid sequence: CSVEDRSLRDRGTYEQYF.

The rearrangement uses TRBV6-5 and TRBJ1-1; the D gene is possibly TRBD1 (6 bases). Germline loops: CDR1 MNHEY, CDR2 SVGAGI. With 1 base removed from V and 4 bases from J, the gap between germline ends came to 16 bases. The length of the CDR3 is 16 residues. The CDR3: CASSYFPGALATEAFF. The CDR3, as DNA: TGTGCCAGCAGTTACTTCCCAGGGGCATTAGCCACTGAAGCTTTCTTT.

The table lists this clonotype with a few counts. The J gene is TRBJ2-7, the V gene TRBV10-3; the D gene could be TRBD1 or TRBD2 (5 bases each). This CDR3 spans 13 amino acids. V dropped 9 bases and J dropped 3 bases, with 15 bases sitting between them. Germline CDR1 reads ENHRY; CDR2 reads SYGVKD. DNA for the CDR3: TGTGCCATATCCCGGGACCAAGGCTACGAGCAGTACTTC. It translates to CAISRDQGYEQYF.

In its sample, this clonotype was seen many times. The chain is built from TRBV20-1 and TRBJ2-7; D perhaps matches TRBD2 (6 bases). The V end was cut by 3 bases, the J end by 5 bases, with 14 bases between. Per germline, CDR1 DFQATT and CDR2 SNEGSKA (reference sequence). CDR3 length: 13 amino acids. The CDR3 spells CSASGGEVDEQYF. The CDR3, as DNA: TGCAGTGCTAGTGGTGGGGAGGTCGACGAGCAGTACTTC.

This clonotype has only a few counts. This chain connects TRBV2 to TRBJ2-5, with 7 positions matching TRBD1. CDR1 is SNHLY and CDR2 is FYNNEI in the germline V gene. This CDR3 region has 13 residues. The J segment lost 4 bases and the V segment lost 7 bases, leaving 6 bases of the junction unmatched. CDR3 sequence reads: CASTDRAVETQYF. The CDR3, as DNA: TGTGCCAGCACAGACAGGGCGGTAGAGACCCAGTACTTC.

This clonotype showed up just a few times. The rearrangement links TRBV5-1 to TRBJ2-7; D ambiguous. In germline, CDR1 is SGHRS, CDR2 YFSETQ. Trimming stripped 1 base from V and 0 bases from J, with 17 bases between. This CDR3 spans 17 amino acids. Here the CDR3 reads CASSLIPRGQRSYEQYF. CDR3 sequence (DNA): TGCGCCAGCAGCTTGATCCCCCGTGGGCAGCGCTCCTACGAGCAGTACTTC.

This clonotype appeared many times. This chain links TRBV12-3 or TRBV12-4 with TRBJ2-7; D is unclear. Trimming took 1 base from V and 0 from J, leaving 16 bases between them. The CDR3 runs to 17 residues. The CDR3 DNA reads as TGTGCCAGCAGTTTAGATTACAGAACCAAAAGCTCCTACGAGCAGTACTTC. It is translated as CASSLDYRTKSSYEQYF.

The rearrangement joins TRBV14 to TRBJ2-7; TRBD1 matches 9 bases. The ends lost 4 bases at V and 5 bases at J; junction bases unmatched: 9. In germline, CDR1 is SGHDN, CDR2 FVKESK. There are 15 residues in the CDR3. The CDR3 loop is CASSPPRTGVDEQYF. CDR3 sequence (DNA): TGTGCCAGCAGCCCCCCCCGGACAGGGGTGGACGAGCAGTACTTC.

This clonotype came up many times. The chain combines TRBV12-3 or TRBV12-4 with TRBJ2-5, with D perhaps matching TRBD1 or TRBD2 (5 bases each). The V end lost 6 bases, the J end lost 7 bases, and 21 bases lay between the germline ends. This CDR3 spans 15 amino acids. The CDR3 DNA follows: TGTGCCAGCAGAGTTGGGGGAGCCACTCAGGGGACCCAGTACTTC. It yields the protein CASRVGGATQGTQYF.

The V call is TRBV28, the J call TRBJ1-3; the D is unclear. V was pared by 11 bases and J by 0 bases, with 8 bases between. CDR3 length equals 12 residues. Germline lookup yields CDR1 MDHEN and CDR2 SYDVKM. The CDR3 sequence is CAAKTSGNTIYF. The CDR3 DNA is TGTGCCGCCAAGACCTCTGGAAACACCATATATTTT.

This clonotype has only a few counts. The rearrangement joins TRBV12-3 or TRBV12-4 to TRBJ2-3; 10 bases fit TRBD2. J was trimmed by 8 bases and V by 5 bases; bases with no gene match: 16. CDR3 length: 17 amino acids. The CDR3 is CASSPPPLTSGFVTQYF. CDR3 bases: TGTGCCAGCAGTCCCCCACCTCTGACTAGCGGGTTTGTTACGCAGTATTTT.

This clonotype turned up a few times. The chain is built from TRBV12-3 or TRBV12-4 and TRBJ1-4; possible D gene TRBD1, 5 bases. Trimming stripped 7 bases from V and 3 bases from J, with 15 bases between. This CDR3 spans 15 amino acids. CDR3 protein: CASTGPRDPNEKLFF. CDR3 DNA sequence: TGTGCCAGCACCGGCCCCAGGGATCCTAATGAAAAACTGTTTTTT.

The chain is built from TRBV18 and TRBJ2-2, with a possible D match to TRBD1 (5 bases). V lost 3 bases, J lost 4 bases, and 12 bases lay in between. CDR3 length equals 15 residues. The V gene's germline CDR1 is KGHSH and CDR2 LQKENI. This CDR3 reads CASSPQAGATGELFF. The CDR3 nucleotides are TGTGCCAGCTCACCCCAAGCTGGGGCCACCGGGGAGCTGTTTTTT.

This clonotype has ten or more counts. The genes are TRBV10-3 and TRBJ2-3, with TRBD2 identical over 7 bases. CDR1 and CDR2 from the germline V gene are ENHRY and SYGVKD. The J segment lost 6 bases and the V segment lost 1 base, leaving 13 bases of the junction unmatched. This CDR3 contains 17 residues. As DNA, the CDR3 is TGTGCCATCAGTGAGTTAGGAGCGGGACCGCCTTTTGATACGCAGTATTTT. This encodes CAISELGAGPPFDTQYF.

At least ten counts were recorded for this clonotype. The chain has TRBV6-2 or TRBV6-3 and TRBJ2-7; D is uncertain. The CDR3 loop spans 11 amino acids. Germline CDR1 and CDR2: MNHEY and SVGEGT. With 1 base removed from V and 5 bases from J, the gap between germline ends came to 3 bases. For the CDR3, the DNA is TGTGCCAGCAGTTACTTCGACGAGCAGTACTTC. Translating it yields CASSYFDEQYF.

In this sample, this clonotype turned up many times. The rearrangement joins TRBV28 to TRBJ2-3; TRBD2 might be the D (7 bases). Germline CDR1 and CDR2: MDHEN and SYDVKM. The V end was cut by 3 bases, the J end by 4 bases, with 20 bases between. The CDR3 spans 17 residues. The CDR3 DNA reads as TGTGCCAGCAGTTTGGCCGGTATGGGGGGGGGGCCAGATACGCAGTATTTT. Translating gives CASSLAGMGGGPDTQYF.

This clonotype was seen repeatedly, ten times or more. CDR3 amino acids: CASSPGSRGPEAFF. For the CDR3, the DNA is TGCGCCAGCAGTCCGGGATCTCGAGGGCCTGAAGCTTTCTTT. V and J are TRBV10-2 and TRBJ1-1; D ambiguous. The ends were cut back, 5 bases at V and 6 bases at J, with 16 bases in the middle. CDR1 and CDR2 (germline): WSHSY, SAAADI. The length of the CDR3 is 14 residues.

This chain's CDR3 is CASSSKRHIQICGNIQYF. In nucleotides, the CDR3 is TGTGCCAGCAGCTCAAAACGGCATATCCAAATTTGCGGAAACATTCAGTACTTC. The chain joins TRBV21-1 to TRBJ2-4. TRBV21-1 is a recognized pseudogene. CDR3 length equals 18 residues.

This clonotype was counted many times. The V gene is TRBV20-1, the J gene TRBJ1-2, with no clear D. The V and J ends lost 4 bases and 5 bases respectively, with 11 bases between them. The germline V gene encodes CDR1 DFQATT and CDR2 SNEGSKA (reference sequence). The length of the CDR3 is 12 residues. CDR3 sequence: CSAKVDHYGYTF. The CDR3 DNA is TGCAGTGCTAAAGTGGACCATTATGGCTACACCTTC.

This clonotype was detected only a few times. V is TRBV3-1 and J is TRBJ2-1; D is uncertain. V was trimmed by 2 bases and J by 12 bases, leaving 11 bases between them. The CDR3 length is 12 residues. The germline CDR1 and CDR2 sequences are LGHDT and YNNKEL (reference sequence). The DNA for the CDR3 is TGTGCCAGCAGCCAATTCCCCCGGATGCAGTTCTTC. Its protein product is CASSQFPRMQFF.

The chain combines TRBV7-2 with TRBJ2-7, with D perhaps TRBD1 (7 bases). The V end was cut by 5 bases, the J end by 0 bases, with 20 bases between. CDR1 SGHTA and CDR2 FQGNSA come from the germline V gene. CDR3 length: 17 residues. CDR3 loop: CASSRPLRGVSSYEQYF. As DNA, the CDR3 is TGTGCCAGCAGCCGACCCCTCAGGGGGGTTAGCTCCTACGAGCAGTACTTC. Supplemented by reference TRBV7-2 and TRBJ2-7, the full variable domain reads GAGVSQSPSNKVTEKGKDVELRCDPISGHTALYWYRQSLGQGLEFLIYFQGNSAPDKSGLPSDRFSAERTGGSVSTLTIQRTQQEDSAVYLCASSRPLRGVSSYEQYFGPGTRLTVT.

V gene TRBV10-3 combines with J gene TRBJ1-1; D unresolved. The V end was cut by 4 bases, the J end by 3 bases, with 9 bases between. The CDR3 sequence is 13 residues long. Germline assignment: CDR1 ENHRY and CDR2 SYGVKD. CDR3 sequence: CAISAGRDTEAFF. CDR3 in DNA: TGTGCCATCAGTGCGGGGAGGGACACTGAAGCTTTCTTT.

The genes are TRBV20-1 and TRBJ2-3; 8 bases agree with TRBD1. V dropped 6 bases and J dropped 3; count of bases not matched to a gene: 11. CDR1 is DFQATT, CDR2 SNEGSKA, per germline (reference sequence). The CDR3 has 15 residues. The CDR3 region has the DNA TGCAGTGCGCCAGACAGGGGAGTTTTAACAGATACGCAGTATTTT. It codes for CSAPDRGVLTDTQYF.

This clonotype was seen ten or more times. The chain joins TRBV15 to TRBJ2-1; the D gene could be TRBD1 or TRBD2 (5 bases each). The CDR3 runs 14 residues. V lost 5 bases to trimming and J lost 6 bases, with 14 bases between them. Germline V gene lookup returns CDR1 LNHNV and CDR2 YYDKDF (reference sequence). CDR3 in amino acids: CATSEGRSSNEQFF. The CDR3 DNA sequence: TGTGCCACCAGCGAGGGGCGAAGTAGCAATGAGCAGTTCTTC.

This clonotype was seen ten or more times. The gene calls are TRBV5-5 and TRBJ1-3; TRBD1 matches at 8 bases. The germline CDR1 and CDR2 sequences are SGHKS and YYEKEE (reference sequence). The CDR3 is 16 residues long. V was pared by 3 bases and J by 0 bases, with 5 bases of the junction left unmatched. CDR3: CASSWGQDRSGNTIYF. The CDR3 nucleotides are TGTGCCAGCAGCTGGGGACAGGACCGCTCTGGAAACACCATATATTTT. Combining the CDR3 with reference TRBV5-5 and TRBJ1-3 gives the whole variable domain DAGVTQSPTHLIKTRGQQVTLRCSPISGHKSVSWYQQVLGQGPQFIFQYYEKEERGRGNFPDRFSARQFPNYSSELNVNALLLGDSALYLCASSWGQDRSGNTIYFGEGSWLTVV.

This clonotype was picked up many times. The J gene is TRBJ2-1, the V gene TRBV5-6; 10 positions match TRBD2. The V gene end was trimmed by 4 bases and the J gene end by 8 bases; junction bases not matched to a gene: 18. This CDR3 comprises 18 residues. Germline-derived CDR1 and CDR2 are SGHDT and YYEEEE. Here the CDR3 reads CASSLRGAGGPMIHEQFF. The CDR3 DNA follows: TGTGCCAGCAGCCTCCGTGGAGCGGGGGGGCCTATGATTCATGAGCAGTTCTTC.